The rows below give T cell receptor beta chains drawn from one sample of a study of neoadjuvant anti-PD-1 for oral cavity cancer. Repertoires were generated with immunoSEQ multiplex PCR, while TCRdb's copy carries only in-frame clones and drops some. The data hold approximately 67,000 clones, with around four fifths observed a single time. The sample in question was PBMCs, obtained before nivolumab (anti-PD-1) treatment. The receptors were gathered from a person aged 35 to 85 with oral cavity squamous cell carcinoma. The CDR3 runs from the conserved cysteine through the conserved F or W. D genes are given only for firm matches. Some rows have no size entry. The others give once, few or many, or a class for an expanded clone.

size: NA; J: TRBJ2-1; D: NA; V: TRBV7-6; CDR3: CASSFWSGNEQFF; DNA: TGTGCCAGCAGCTTCTGGTCGGGAAATGAGCAGTTCTTC
size: NA; J: TRBJ2-2; D: TRBD2; V: TRBV28; CDR3: CASSPGTSGILAGELFF; DNA: TGTGCCAGCAGCCCCGGGACTAGCGGGATTCTGGCCGGGGAGCTGTTTTTT
size: few; J: TRBJ1-2; D: NA; V: TRBV5-1; CDR3: CASRRETGAYGYTF; DNA: TGCGCCAGCAGACGAGAGACAGGAGCCTATGGCTACACCTTC
size: NA; J: TRBJ2-7; D: NA; V: TRBV10-3; CDR3: CAISESNHAYEQYF; DNA: TGTGCCATCAGTGAGTCGAACCATGCCTACGAGCAGTACTTC
size: NA; J: TRBJ2-5; D: NA; V: TRBV13; CDR3: CASSPATSQETQYF; DNA: TGTGCCAGCAGCCCGGCGACATCCCAAGAGACCCAGTACTTC
size: NA; J: TRBJ2-5; D: TRBD2; V: TRBV29-1; CDR3: CSVEMAGGRETQYF; DNA: TGCAGCGTTGAAATGGCGGGAGGTCGGGAGACCCAGTACTTC
size: NA; J: TRBJ2-1; D: TRBD2; V: TRBV25-1; CDR3: CASRGTSGEREQFF; DNA: TGTGCCAGCAGAGGGACTAGCGGGGAACGTGAGCAGTTCTTC
size: NA; J: TRBJ1-2; D: NA; V: TRBV5-1; CDR3: CASSYNTVIYGYTF; DNA: TGCGCCAGCAGCTATAACACGGTTATATATGGCTACACCTTC
size: NA; J: TRBJ1-1; D: NA; V: TRBV27; CDR3: CASSFLRNTEAFF; DNA: TGTGCCAGCAGTTTTCTGCGGAACACTGAAGCTTTCTTT
size: NA; J: TRBJ2-1; D: TRBD1; V: TRBV9; CDR3: CASSLTDRANEQFF; DNA: TGTGCCAGCAGCCTCACGGACAGGGCAAATGAGCAGTTCTTC
size: NA; J: TRBJ1-1; D: NA; V: TRBV7-9; CDR3: CASSQSYGGGFANTEAFF; DNA: TGTGCCAGCAGCCAGAGCTACGGAGGGGGATTTGCGAACACTGAAGCTTTCTTT
size: NA; J: TRBJ1-2; D: NA; V: TRBV7-2; CDR3: CARPGSSSYGYTF; DNA: TGTGCCAGACCAGGGTCCTCTTCTTATGGCTACACCTTC
size: NA; J: TRBJ1-1; D: NA; V: TRBV4-1; CDR3: CASSQVSGGIEAFF; DNA: TGCGCCAGCAGCCAAGTCTCGGGAGGAATTGAAGCTTTCTTT
size: NA; J: TRBJ1-1; D: NA; V: TRBV20-1; CDR3: CSARESEAFF; DNA: TGCAGTGCTAGGGAAAGCGAAGCTTTCTTT
size: once; J: TRBJ2-5; D: TRBD2; V: TRBV30; CDR3: CAWSVRDGRGVLGTKETQYF; DNA: TGTGCCTGGAGTGTACGGGATGGGCGGGGTGTCCTTGGGACTAAAGAGACCCAGTACTTC
size: NA; J: TRBJ2-1; D: TRBD1; V: TRBV9; CDR3: CASSTTGAPANEQFF; DNA: TGTGCCAGCAGCACCACAGGGGCCCCTGCCAATGAGCAGTTCTTC
size: NA; J: TRBJ1-4; D: NA; V: TRBV11-2; CDR3: CASSRTGEKLFF; DNA: TGTGCCAGCAGCCGGACCGGCGAAAAACTGTTTTTT
size: NA; J: TRBJ2-1; D: NA; V: TRBV6-1; CDR3: CASIFGGGGLREQFF; DNA: TGTGCCAGCATTTTTGGTGGGGGGGGCCTACGGGAGCAGTTCTTC
size: NA; J: TRBJ1-1; D: TRBD1; V: TRBV5-1; CDR3: CASSQGQGLTEAFF; DNA: TGCGCCAGCAGCCAGGGACAGGGGCTCACTGAAGCTTTCTTT
size: NA; J: TRBJ2-5; D: NA; V: TRBV2; CDR3: CASNEGTAQETQYF; DNA: TGTGCCAGCAATGAAGGGACTGCCCAAGAGACCCAGTACTTC
size: NA; J: TRBJ2-3; D: NA; V: TRBV27; CDR3: CASSLSWGTDTQYF; DNA: TGTGCCAGCAGCCTAAGCTGGGGCACAGATACGCAGTATTTT
size: NA; J: TRBJ2-3; D: NA; V: TRBV14; CDR3: CASSQFRQGTDTQYF; DNA: TGTGCCAGCAGCCAATTCAGGCAGGGGACAGATACGCAGTATTTT
size: once; J: TRBJ2-7; D: NA; V: TRBV4-2; CDR3: CASSQGGGSSYEQYF; DNA: TGTGCCAGCAGCCAAGGCGGCGGAAGCTCCTACGAGCAGTACTTC
size: NA; J: TRBJ1-2; D: NA; V: TRBV30; CDR3: CAWSVRTNYGYTF; DNA: TGTGCCTGGAGTGTACGGACGAACTATGGCTACACCTTC
size: NA; J: TRBJ1-6; D: NA; V: TRBV2; CDR3: CASSDLVGQHNSPLHF; DNA: TGTGCCAGCAGTGATTTGGTTGGACAGCATAATTCACCCCTCCACTTT
size: few; J: TRBJ1-1; D: NA; V: TRBV5-1; CDR3: CASSLVSLKMNTEAFF; DNA: TGCGCCAGCAGCTTGGTATCCCTGAAGATGAACACTGAAGCTTTCTTT
size: NA; J: TRBJ2-7; D: NA; V: TRBV21-1; CDR3: CASSSPGTSGGANEQYF; DNA: TGTGCCAGCAGCTCCCCAGGGACTAGCGGGGGGGCCAACGAGCAGTACTTC
size: NA; J: TRBJ1-6; D: NA; V: TRBV9; CDR3: CASSVSSGNSPLHF; DNA: TGTGCCAGCAGCGTATCCAGTGGTAATTCACCCCTCCACTTT
size: NA; J: TRBJ1-6; D: NA; V: TRBV2; CDR3: CASKRGLWAPLHF; DNA: TGTGCCAGCAAAAGGGGGTTGTGGGCACCCCTCCACTTT
size: few; J: TRBJ2-3; D: NA; V: TRBV6-6; CDR3: CASSYDAQYF; DNA: TGTGCCAGCAGTTACGATGCGCAGTATTTT
size: NA; J: TRBJ2-3; D: TRBD2; V: TRBV27; CDR3: CASAPVGGGPVTDTQYF; DNA: TGTGCCAGCGCTCCGGTCGGGGGAGGGCCCGTCACAGATACGCAGTATTTT
size: NA; J: TRBJ2-1; D: NA; V: TRBV19; CDR3: CASSPRGAGRNEQFF; DNA: TGTGCCAGTAGTCCCCGGGGGGCCGGTCGGAATGAGCAGTTCTTC
size: NA; J: TRBJ1-2; D: NA; V: TRBV27; CDR3: CASSSTRHYGYTF; DNA: TGTGCCAGCAGTTCAACACGACACTATGGCTACACCTTC
size: NA; J: TRBJ2-3; D: NA; V: TRBV11-2; CDR3: CASSLGDPRDRYTDTQYF; DNA: TGTGCCAGCAGCTTAGGGGATCCGCGGGACCGATACACAGATACGCAGTATTTT
size: NA; J: TRBJ2-2; D: TRBD2; V: TRBV11-2; CDR3: CASSLEIVGGNAGELFF; DNA: TGTGCCAGCAGCTTAGAGATTGTGGGGGGGAACGCCGGGGAGCTGTTTTTT
size: few; J: TRBJ1-4; D: NA; V: TRBV5-6; CDR3: CASSLAISSSELFF; DNA: TGTGCCAGCAGCTTGGCAATTTCTTCGTCAGAACTGTTTTTT